This T cell receptor (beta chain) derives from a study of CDR3 diversity in severe acne. This clonotype was picked up a small number of times. TCRdb fed the PCR reads into MiXCR, producing one record per CDR3 protein. The sample holds 65,000 to 95,000 distinct CDR3 sequences, 45% to 55% seen once. Trimming left V 4 bases short and J 7 bases short, with 7 bases between. Germline V gene sequence: CDR1 SQVTM, CDR2 ANQGSEA. CDR3 size: 10 residues. V usage is TRBV29-1 and J usage is TRBJ1-2; no clear D. Sequencing used blood. The clonotype originates from a male donor in good health, without acne. The CDR3 reads CSVAKTGYTF. In DNA form, the CDR3 reads TGCAGCGTTGCCAAAACTGGCTACACCTTC.